The 29 T cell receptor beta chains below come from one sample, sequenced in a study of blood T cell repertoires in COVID-19. Clones were read by immunoSEQ multiplex PCR, and TCRdb kept only the in-frame ones, dropping some. The table includes 300,000 to 450,000 clones, about 90% detected once. Material for sequencing was PBMCs or T cells enriched from blood (not recorded which). These receptors were collected from a man under 40 who had recovered from COVID-19.

The rearrangement uses TRBV11-2 and TRBJ1-1; D gene ambiguous. The CDR3 is 13 residues long. The germline V gene encodes CDR1 SGHAT and CDR2 FQNNGV. The V end was cut by 6 bases, the J end by 1 base, with 9 bases between. The CDR3: CASRTQKNTEAFF. The CDR3, as DNA: TGTGCCAGCAGGACTCAGAAGAACACTGAAGCTTTCTTT.

The chain links TRBV19 to TRBJ1-2, with TRBD1 matching 7 bases. CDR3 length: 16 residues. Germline V gives CDR1 LNHDA, CDR2 SQIVND (reference sequence). J lost 4 bases, V lost 1 base, and 9 bases had no gene match. CDR3 sequence: CASSIGQGRRSYGYTF. The CDR3 bases are TGTGCCAGTAGTATAGGACAGGGAAGAAGGAGCTATGGCTACACCTTC.

This sequence joins TRBV9 and TRBJ1-1, with 9 positions matching TRBD1. The CDR3 is made up of 16 amino acids. Looked up from germline, CDR1 is SGDLS and CDR2 is YYNGEE. J was trimmed by 6 bases and V by 0 bases; bases with no gene match: 9. The CDR3 reads CASSVGWGTGLSEAFF. As DNA, the CDR3 is TGTGCCAGCAGCGTAGGGTGGGGGACAGGGCTGTCTGAAGCTTTCTTT.

This clone was found once. Its ends do not fully match the called genes, so a read error is possible. The gene calls are TRBV4-1 and TRBJ1-2; D not certain. The CDR3 has 13 residues. Germline V gives CDR1 MGHRA, CDR2 YSYEKL. The CDR3 nucleotides read TGCGCCAGCAGCCAAGATTGGAACAGTAACCTACTCTTC. Residues: CASSQDWNSNLLF.

The genes are TRBV5-5 and TRBJ1-1, with D tentatively TRBD1 (6 bases). CDR3 length equals 13 residues. V lost 4 bases and J lost 5, with 12 bases in between. Germline CDR1 SGHKS, CDR2 YYEKEE (reference sequence). The CDR3: CASSETGPTEAFF. CDR3 in DNA: TGTGCCAGCAGCGAAACAGGGCCAACTGAAGCTTTCTTT.

V is TRBV3-1 (or the pseudogene TRBV3-2) and J is TRBJ1-1, with a tentative D call TRBD1 (5 bases). The CDR3 extends over 13 amino acids. Germline-derived CDR1 and CDR2 are LGHDT and YNNKEL (reference sequence). V was pared by 3 bases and J by 6 bases, with 11 bases between. In DNA form, the CDR3 reads TGTGCCAGCAGCCAGGACAAGGTGGCTGAAGCTTTCTTT. Protein: CASSQDKVAEAFF.

This chain uses TRBV6-5 with TRBJ2-7; 7 positions match TRBD1. This CDR3 comprises 14 residues. The germline V gene has CDR1 MNHEY and CDR2 SVGAGI. V lost 6 bases, J lost 4 bases, and 9 bases stayed unmatched. Here the CDR3 reads CASRPGQRVYEQYF. Here the CDR3 DNA reads TGTGCCAGCAGGCCGGGACAGAGAGTATACGAGCAGTACTTC.

In DNA, the CDR3 is TGTGCCAGCAGCTTGGGAGCAGGGGGTAAACAGCCCCAGCATTTT. Protein: CASSLGAGGKQPQHF. The rearrangement uses TRBV11-2 and TRBJ1-5, with TRBD1 identical over 7 bases. Per the germline V gene, CDR1 is SGHAT and CDR2 is FQNNGV. The J segment lost 7 bases and the V segment lost 3 bases, leaving 9 bases of the junction unmatched. The CDR3 has 15 amino acids. Complete variable domain (other parts from reference TRBV11-2 and TRBJ1-5): EAGVAQSPRYKIIEKRQSVAFWCNPISGHATLYWYQQILGQGPKLLIQFQNNGVVDDSQLPKDRFSAERLKGVDSTLKIQPAKLEDSAVYLCASSLGAGGKQPQHFGDGTRLSIL.

The chain links TRBV2 to TRBJ1-2; D remains unclear. From germline, CDR1 is SNHLY and CDR2 FYNNEI. CDR3 length: 14 residues. V gave up 4 bases and J gave up 0 bases, with 9 bases separating them. CDR3 amino acids: CASSGQQTNYGYTF. CDR3 DNA sequence: TGTGCCAGCAGTGGGCAACAGACTAACTATGGCTACACCTTC.

The J gene is TRBJ1-5, the V gene TRBV6-5, with no clear D. Germline CDR1 reads MNHEY; CDR2 reads SVGAGI. Trimming left V 6 bases short and J 4 bases short, with 7 bases between. CDR3 length: 12 residues. This CDR3 reads CASSRINQPQHF. DNA for the CDR3: TGTGCCAGCAGCCGTATAAATCAGCCCCAGCATTTT.

The rearrangement joins TRBV27 to TRBJ1-1; D ambiguous. CDR3 length: 12 amino acids. With 4 bases removed from V and 6 bases from J, the gap between germline ends came to 9 bases. Per the germline V gene, CDR1 is MNHEY and CDR2 is SMNVEV (reference sequence). The CDR3: CASSSPGSEAFF. For the CDR3, the DNA is TGTGCCAGCAGTTCACCGGGATCTGAAGCTTTCTTT.

This clone was counted only a few times. J is TRBJ1-1 and V is TRBV28; 9 bases are a match to TRBD1. V gave up 7 bases and J gave up 3 bases; unmatched junction bases: 3. CDR3 length equals 13 residues. Per the germline V gene, CDR1 is MDHEN and CDR2 is SYDVKM. CDR3 DNA sequence: TGTGCCAGCACACAGGGGGCCTACACTGAAGCTTTCTTT. Protein sequence: CASTQGAYTEAFF.

In this sample, this clone turned up once. V is TRBV7-2 and J is TRBJ1-5; 12 bases map to TRBD1. J lost 4 bases, V lost 1 base, and 8 bases had no gene match. There are 18 residues in the CDR3. Germline values: CDR1 SGHTA, CDR2 FQGNSA. This chain's CDR3 is CASSLVGGQGAGNQPQHF. The CDR3 bases are TGTGCCAGCAGCTTAGTCGGGGGACAGGGGGCGGGAAATCAGCCCCAGCATTTT. The full variable domain, with the rest looked up from reference TRBV7-2 and TRBJ1-5, is GAGVSQSPSNKVTEKGKDVELRCDPISGHTALYWYRQSLGQGLEFLIYFQGNSAPDKSGLPSDRFSAERTGGSVSTLTIQRTQQEDSAVYLCASSLVGGQGAGNQPQHFGDGTRLSIL.

The chain is built from TRBV7-6 and TRBJ1-1; D unresolved. Germline CDR1 and CDR2: SGHVS and FNYEAQ. There are 18 residues in the CDR3. With 0 bases removed from V and 0 bases from J, the gap between germline ends came to 17 bases. The CDR3 DNA is TGTGCCAGCAGCTTAGCCCGTGCTTTGGGCAGGCTGAACACTGAAGCTTTCTTT. Amino acids: CASSLARALGRLNTEAFF.

The chain is built from TRBV13 and TRBJ2-5, with TRBD2 matching over 9 bases. With V trimmed by 5 bases and J by 5 bases, 9 bases remained unmatched. The CDR3 runs to 15 residues. Germline loops: CDR1 PRHDT, CDR2 FYEKMQ (reference sequence). CDR3 bases: TGTGCCAGCAGCGTGCGGGGGGGGCAGGATGAGACCCAGTACTTC. Translated: CASSVRGGQDETQYF. Combining the CDR3 with reference TRBV13 and TRBJ2-5 gives the whole variable domain AAGVIQSPRHLIKEKRETATLKCYPIPRHDTVYWYQQGPGQDPQFLISFYEKMQSDKGSIPDRFSAQQFSDYHSELNMSSLELGDSALYFCASSVRGGQDETQYFGPGTRLLVL.

The chain combines TRBV5-1 with TRBJ1-2; 7 bases line up with TRBD1. V gave up 0 bases and J gave up 4 bases; unmatched junction bases: 3. This CDR3 has 14 amino acids. The germline V gene encodes CDR1 SGHRS and CDR2 YFSETQ. The CDR3: CASSLEQGVYGYTF. The DNA of the CDR3 is TGCGCCAGCAGCTTGGAGCAGGGGGTCTATGGCTACACCTTC.

The chain couples TRBV9 to TRBJ1-6; a weak D match, TRBD1 (5 bases). Trimming stripped 4 bases from V and 7 bases from J, with 12 bases between. CDR1 is SGDLS and CDR2 is YYNGEE in the germline V gene. This CDR3 is built from 14 residues. CDR3 residues: CASSPGSTNSPLHF. The CDR3 DNA sequence: TGTGCCAGCAGCCCAGGGTCTACCAATTCACCCCTCCACTTT. The entire variable domain, with the rest obtained from reference TRBV9 and TRBJ1-6, is as follows: DSGVTQTPKHLITATGQRVTLRCSPRSGDLSVYWYQQSLDQGLQFLIQYYNGEERAKGNILERFSAQQFPDLHSELNLSSLELGDSALYFCASSPGSTNSPLHFGNGTRLTVT.

The chain joins TRBV19 to TRBJ1-3; 8 bases agree with TRBD1. Germline V gives CDR1 LNHDA, CDR2 SQIVND (reference sequence). The CDR3 length is 16 residues. The V gene end was trimmed by 4 bases and the J gene end by 0 bases; junction bases not matched to a gene: 5. This CDR3 is CASSRSQGDSGNTIYF. CDR3 coding DNA: TGTGCCAGTAGTAGATCACAGGGGGACTCTGGAAACACCATATATTTT.

This clone was detected only a few times. The J gene is TRBJ1-5, the V gene TRBV19; D is possibly TRBD1 (6 bases). Trimming left V 4 bases short and J 4 bases short, with 17 bases between. This CDR3 has 16 amino acids. Germline lookup yields CDR1 LNHDA and CDR2 SQIVND (reference sequence). CDR3 sequence (DNA): TGTGCCAGTAGTACCTCCCACTCAGGGGTTAATCAGCCCCAGCATTTT. It yields the protein CASSTSHSGVNQPQHF.

The rearrangement joins TRBV10-3 to TRBJ1-5, with a tentative D call TRBD1 (6 bases). CDR3 size: 14 residues. CDR1 and CDR2 from the germline V gene are ENHRY and SYGVKD. Trimming shortened V by 5 bases and J by 3 bases, and 11 bases separated the two germline ends. The CDR3, as DNA: TGTGCCATCAGTTCCAGGGGCTACAATCAGCCCCAGCATTTT. It yields the protein CAISSRGYNQPQHF.

This clone was seen a few times. The rearrangement links TRBV19 to TRBJ1-1; no clear D. V was trimmed by 2 bases and J by 1 base, leaving 14 bases between them. This CDR3 has 16 residues. The V gene's germline CDR1 is LNHDA and CDR2 SQIVND (reference sequence). CDR3 amino acids: CASSISGSWGNTEAFF. The CDR3 coding sequence is TGTGCCAGTAGTATATCCGGGAGCTGGGGGAACACTGAAGCTTTCTTT. The whole variable domain, filled in from reference TRBV19 and TRBJ1-1, reads DGGITQSPKYLFRKEGQNVTLSCEQNLNHDAMYWYRQDPGQGLRLIYYSQIVNDFQKGDIAEGYSVSREKKESFPLTVTSAQKNPTAFYLCASSISGSWGNTEAFFGQGTRLTVV.

V usage is TRBV7-9 and J usage is TRBJ2-5; 9 bases map to TRBD1. Trimming at V came to 1 base and at J to 4 bases, leaving 7 bases not matched to a gene. CDR3 size: 16 residues. Germline V CDR1 and CDR2: SEHNR, FQNEAQ (reference sequence). DNA for the CDR3: TGTGCCAGCAGCTTAGGAGACAGGGGGGTTTTAGAGACCCAGTACTTC. It translates to CASSLGDRGVLETQYF.

The chain links TRBV12-5 to TRBJ1-1, with D unclear. The germline V and J ends were trimmed by 5 bases and 5 bases, with 21 bases remaining between them. Per the germline V gene, CDR1 is LGHNT and CDR2 is FRNRAP. The CDR3 is made up of 16 amino acids. CDR3 in DNA: TGTGCTAGTGGTCCGCCGGCTGGGTTTGACGGGACTGAAGCTTTCTTT. Protein: CASGPPAGFDGTEAFF.

The V and J genes are TRBV7-9 and TRBJ2-1, with TRBD1 identical over 8 bases. The CDR3 has 15 residues. V trimming: 5 bases; J trimming: 2 bases; junction bases outside the gene matches: 5. Germline loops: CDR1 SEHNR, CDR2 FQNEAQ (reference sequence). The CDR3 nucleotides are TGTGCCAGCAGCCCCGACAGGGGCACCTACAATGAGCAGTTCTTC. This encodes CASSPDRGTYNEQFF.

The V and J genes are TRBV5-1 and TRBJ2-1; perhaps TRBD2 as D (6 bases). The CDR3 covers 14 residues. Germline-derived CDR1 and CDR2 are SGHRS and YFSETQ. Trimming pared 4 bases from V and 4 bases from J, leaving 12 bases between. CDR3 protein: CASSPGTGYNEQFF. The CDR3 bases are TGCGCCAGCAGCCCCGGGACTGGTTACAATGAGCAGTTCTTC.

The J gene is TRBJ2-7, the V gene TRBV10-2; a possible D gene is TRBD1 (6 bases). Trimming pared 7 bases from V and 0 bases from J, leaving 19 bases between. Germline-derived CDR1 and CDR2 are WSHSY and SAAADI. The CDR3 runs to 16 residues. The CDR3 region has the DNA TGCGCCAGCACCCTGAACCGGGACAAAGGCTCCTACGAGCAGTACTTC. Encoded protein: CASTLNRDKGSYEQYF.

The chain has TRBV5-8 and TRBJ2-3, with TRBD1 as a possible D gene (5 bases). CDR1 SGHTS and CDR2 YDEGEE come from the germline V gene. Trimming cost V 6 bases and J 3 bases, with 14 bases left between them. The CDR3 has 14 amino acids. The CDR3 here is CASTSTAGTDTQYF. Here the CDR3 DNA reads TGTGCCAGCACTTCCACTGCAGGGACAGATACGCAGTATTTT. The whole variable domain, filled in from reference TRBV5-8 and TRBJ2-3, reads EAGVTQSPTHLIKTRGQQATLRCSPISGHTSVYWYQQALGLGLQFLLWYDEGEERNRGNFPPRFSGRQFPNYSSELNVNALELEDSALYLCASTSTAGTDTQYFGPGTRLTVL.

The V call is TRBV7-9, the J call TRBJ2-2; D is unresolved. Germline V gene data show CDR1 as SEHNR and CDR2 as FQNEAQ (reference sequence). V lost 5 bases and J lost 4, with 14 bases in between. The CDR3 sequence is 15 residues long. CDR3 in amino acids: CASSTGWASTGELFF. The CDR3 bases are TGTGCCAGCAGCACCGGATGGGCGAGCACCGGGGAGCTGTTTTTT.

V usage is TRBV14 and J usage is TRBJ2-1; 11 nucleotides agree with TRBD2. The CDR3 loop spans 15 amino acids. Germline-derived CDR1 and CDR2 are SGHDN and FVKESK. The ends lost 4 bases at V and 6 bases at J; junction bases unmatched: 5. The CDR3 protein is CASSRSGGVFNEQFF. The CDR3 DNA reads as TGTGCCAGCAGCCGTAGCGGGGGGGTCTTCAATGAGCAGTTCTTC.